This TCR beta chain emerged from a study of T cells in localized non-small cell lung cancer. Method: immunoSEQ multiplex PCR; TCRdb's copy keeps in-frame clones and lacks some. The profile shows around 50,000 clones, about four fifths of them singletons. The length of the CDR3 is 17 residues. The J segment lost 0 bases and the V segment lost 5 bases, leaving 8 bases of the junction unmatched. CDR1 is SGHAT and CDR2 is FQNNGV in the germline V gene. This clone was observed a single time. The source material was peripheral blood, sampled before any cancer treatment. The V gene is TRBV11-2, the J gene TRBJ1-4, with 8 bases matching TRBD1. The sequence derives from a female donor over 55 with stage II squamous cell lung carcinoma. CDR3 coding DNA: TGTGCCAGCAGCAGGGACAGGACAATAGCAACTAATGAAAAACTGTTTTTT. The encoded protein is CASSRDRTIATNEKLFF.